Listed here are 16 T cell receptor beta chains from one sample, sequenced in a study of a mutant IDH1 vaccine in newly diagnosed glioma. The time point is: week 23, last vaccination. Vaccination used 300 ug of mutant IDH1 20-mer peptide per dose, with topical imiquimod. These receptors' targets are unknown. Assay used: immunoSEQ multiplex PCR; TCRdb lists only in-frame clones, some missing. Of approximately 41,000 clones listed, roughly 81% are singletons. Source: PBMCs, taken from a glioma patient whose treatment included an IDH1 peptide vaccine. The receptors originated from a man aged 35 to 55 with glioma.

The chain has TRBV18 and TRBJ1-1; 7 bases agree with TRBD1. Trimming took 4 bases from V and 0 from J; bases not matched to a gene: 2. Germline V gene sequence: CDR1 KGHSH, CDR2 LQKENI. The CDR3 is 14 residues long. This CDR3 reads CASSQGQLNTEAFF. The CDR3 DNA sequence: TGTGCCAGCTCACAGGGACAGCTGAACACTGAAGCTTTCTTT.

This clone appeared a single time. The J gene is TRBJ2-7, the V gene TRBV6-5; D is ambiguous. This CDR3 is 14 amino acids long. The germline gives CDR1 MNHEY, CDR2 SVGAGI. Trimming removed 0 bases at V and 3 bases at J, with 9 bases between. The CDR3 region is CASSYSGHHYEQYF. The CDR3 coding sequence is TGTGCCAGCAGTTACTCTGGGCACCACTACGAGCAGTACTTC.

J is TRBJ1-1 and V is TRBV19; D not certain. V gave up 7 bases and J gave up 1 base, with 7 bases separating them. Germline CDR1 LNHDA, CDR2 SQIVND (reference sequence). This CDR3 spans 12 amino acids. CDR3 amino acids: CASNPGNTEAFF. Written as DNA, the CDR3 is TGTGCCAGTAACCCCGGGAACACTGAAGCTTTCTTT. Filled out from reference TRBV19 and TRBJ1-1, the complete variable domain reads DGGITQSPKYLFRKEGQNVTLSCEQNLNHDAMYWYRQDPGQGLRLIYYSQIVNDFQKGDIAEGYSVSREKKESFPLTVTSAQKNPTAFYLCASNPGNTEAFFGQGTRLTVV.

CDR3 nucleotides: TGTGCCAGCTCACCGAGGGCTATCTCCTACAATGAGCAGTTCTTC. Translating it yields CASSPRAISYNEQFF. This rearrangement joins TRBV18 to TRBJ2-1; weak D call: TRBD2 (5 bases). The CDR3 is 15 residues long. CDR1 KGHSH and CDR2 LQKENI come from the germline V gene. With 3 bases removed from V and 0 bases from J, the gap between germline ends came to 9 bases.

The chain uses TRBV21-1 and TRBJ2-4; the table's D call of TRBD2 was not tested on the DNA. TRBV21-1 is shown as a pseudogene. The CDR3 is 16 amino acids. In DNA form, the CDR3 reads TGTGCCAGCAGCAAGCGGGATCGGTATCGGGAAAACATTCAGTACTTC. It yields the protein CASSKRDRYRENIQYF.

A word on this clone: At one end, the junction sequence differs from germline, possibly due to a read error. The V call is TRBV4-2, the J call TRBJ1-3; the D gene is possibly TRBD1 (6 bases). This CDR3 contains 13 residues. Germline CDR1 is LGHNA and CDR2 is YNFKEQ. CDR3 protein: CASSQEQGARSHF. In DNA form, the CDR3 reads TGTGCCAGCAGCCAAGAACAGGGAGCACGATCCCATTTT.

The CDR3 sequence: CASSPGTANGRTEAFF. The CDR3 nucleotides read TGCGCCAGCAGCCCTGGGACAGCCAACGGGAGGACTGAAGCTTTCTTT. The gene calls are TRBV5-1 and TRBJ1-1; TRBD1 matches at 7 bases. CDR1 is SGHRS and CDR2 is YFSETQ in the germline V gene. V shed 4 bases and J 5 bases; nucleotides not matched to a gene: 14. CDR3 length: 16 residues.

The chain's CDR3 is CASSRRKEGESTDTQYF. The CDR3 DNA follows: TGTGCCAGCAGCCGGCGTAAGGAGGGAGAGAGCACAGATACGCAGTATTTT. The chain recombines TRBV11-1 with TRBJ2-3, with D perhaps matching TRBD2 (6 bases). The V gene's germline CDR1 is SGHAT and CDR2 FQDESV (reference sequence). This CDR3 comprises 17 residues. V lost 5 bases to trimming and J lost 0 bases, with 18 bases between them.

The rearrangement uses TRBV28 and TRBJ1-1, with D perhaps TRBD1 (5 bases). The length of the CDR3 is 16 residues. The V end was cut by 5 bases, the J end by 5 bases, with 21 bases between. Per the germline V gene, CDR1 is MDHEN and CDR2 is SYDVKM. CDR3 region: CASSPSSGIGWTEAFF. CDR3 nucleotide sequence: TGTGCCAGCAGTCCCTCCTCAGGGATAGGTTGGACTGAAGCTTTCTTT.

The rearrangement uses TRBV7-8 and TRBJ1-1; D is undetermined. V was cut by 4 bases and J by 1 base, with 13 bases left in between. Germline CDR1 is SGHVS and CDR2 is FQNEAQ. This CDR3 spans 15 amino acids. The CDR3 region is CASSSGGWSNTEAFF. The CDR3 DNA sequence: TGTGCCAGCAGCTCAGGAGGTTGGTCGAACACTGAAGCTTTCTTT.

This chain links TRBV9 with TRBJ1-1; TRBD1 is a possible D gene (5 bases). This CDR3 spans 14 amino acids. The V end was cut by 4 bases, the J end by 5 bases, with 15 bases between. Germline CDR1 is SGDLS and CDR2 is YYNGEE. The CDR3 loop reads CASSPGPRSTEAFF. As DNA, the CDR3 is TGTGCCAGCAGCCCGGGACCCAGGTCGACTGAAGCTTTCTTT.

The chain employs TRBV11-3 and TRBJ2-1, with TRBD2 matching 11 bases. Germline CDR1 is SGHNT and CDR2 is YENEEA. The CDR3 extends over 15 amino acids. V trimming: 3 bases; J trimming: 8 bases; junction bases outside the gene matches: 6. The CDR3 region is CASSFTSGSRDEQFF. The DNA of the CDR3 is TGTGCCAGCAGCTTTACTAGCGGGAGTAGGGATGAGCAGTTCTTC.

The rearrangement joins TRBV6-1 to TRBJ1-1, with D possibly matching TRBD1 (5 bases). The CDR3 extends over 14 amino acids. V was pared by 0 bases and J by 2 bases, with 7 bases between. The germline CDR1 and CDR2 sequences are MNHNS and SASEGT. The CDR3 reads CASSEAGPNTEAFF. CDR3 DNA: TGTGCCAGCAGTGAAGCGGGACCCAACACTGAAGCTTTCTTT.

CDR3 residues: CASSVDTGGYGYTF. The CDR3 nucleotides read TGTGCCAGCTCGGTGGACACGGGGGGCTATGGCTACACCTTC. The chain employs TRBV7-8 and TRBJ1-2; tentative D call: TRBD1 (5 bases). Germline values: CDR1 SGHVS, CDR2 FQNEAQ. With 8 bases removed from V and 4 bases from J, the gap between germline ends came to 17 bases. The CDR3 is 14 amino acids.

The chain combines TRBV19 with TRBJ2-7, with D maybe TRBD1 (6 bases). CDR1 and CDR2 (germline): LNHDA, SQIVND (reference sequence). V was shortened by 3 bases and J by 0 bases, with 9 bases between the two germline ends. This CDR3 region has 14 residues. CDR3 residues: CASSILGASYEQYF. CDR3 DNA sequence: TGTGCCAGTAGTATTTTGGGGGCCTCCTACGAGCAGTACTTC.

This chain connects TRBV12-5 to TRBJ1-2; TRBD1 agrees at 12 bases. Losses at the gene ends were 5 bases for V and 8 bases for J; bases not matched to a gene: 9. Germline V gene lookup returns CDR1 LGHNT and CDR2 FRNRAP. This CDR3 is built from 15 residues. The CDR3, as DNA: TGTGCTAGTGGTAGGGGGACAGGGGGCTATCAGGGCTACACCTTC. Protein: CASGRGTGGYQGYTF.